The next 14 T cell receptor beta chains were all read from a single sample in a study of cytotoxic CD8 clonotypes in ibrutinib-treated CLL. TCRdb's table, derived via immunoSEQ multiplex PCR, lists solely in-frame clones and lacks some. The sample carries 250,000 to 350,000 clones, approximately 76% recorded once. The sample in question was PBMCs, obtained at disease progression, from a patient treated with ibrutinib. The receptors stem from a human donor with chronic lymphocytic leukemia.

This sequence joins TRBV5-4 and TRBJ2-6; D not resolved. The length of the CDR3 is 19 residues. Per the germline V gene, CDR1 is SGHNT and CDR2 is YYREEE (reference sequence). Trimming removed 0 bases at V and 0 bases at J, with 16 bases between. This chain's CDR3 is CASSLAWAGKSSGANVLTF. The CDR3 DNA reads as TGTGCCAGCAGCTTGGCCTGGGCAGGAAAAAGCTCTGGGGCCAACGTCCTGACTTTC.

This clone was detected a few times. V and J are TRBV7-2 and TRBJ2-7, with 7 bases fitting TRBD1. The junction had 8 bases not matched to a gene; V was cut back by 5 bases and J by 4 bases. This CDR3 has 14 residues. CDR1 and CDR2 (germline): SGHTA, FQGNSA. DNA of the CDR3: TGTGCCAGCAGCCGCGACAGGGTTTCGTACGAGCAGTACTTC. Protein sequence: CASSRDRVSYEQYF.

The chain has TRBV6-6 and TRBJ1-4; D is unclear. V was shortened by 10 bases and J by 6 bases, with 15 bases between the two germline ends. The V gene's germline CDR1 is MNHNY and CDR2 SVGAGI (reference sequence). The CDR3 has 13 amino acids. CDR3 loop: CATRAGIDEKLFF. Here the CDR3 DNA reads TGTGCCACCCGGGCGGGGATCGATGAAAAACTGTTTTTT.

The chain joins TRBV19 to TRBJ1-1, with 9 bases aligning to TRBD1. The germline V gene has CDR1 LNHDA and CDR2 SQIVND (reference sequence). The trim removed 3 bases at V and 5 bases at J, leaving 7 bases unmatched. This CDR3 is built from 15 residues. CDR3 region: CASSIGTGRSTEAFF. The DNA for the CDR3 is TGTGCCAGTAGTATCGGGACAGGGCGTTCGACTGAAGCTTTCTTT.

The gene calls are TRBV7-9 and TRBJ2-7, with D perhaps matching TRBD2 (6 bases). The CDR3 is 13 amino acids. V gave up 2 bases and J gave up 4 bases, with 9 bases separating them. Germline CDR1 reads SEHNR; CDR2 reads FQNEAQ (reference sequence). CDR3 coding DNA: TGTGCCAGCAGCTTATCCGGGAGATACGAGCAGTACTTC. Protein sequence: CASSLSGRYEQYF.

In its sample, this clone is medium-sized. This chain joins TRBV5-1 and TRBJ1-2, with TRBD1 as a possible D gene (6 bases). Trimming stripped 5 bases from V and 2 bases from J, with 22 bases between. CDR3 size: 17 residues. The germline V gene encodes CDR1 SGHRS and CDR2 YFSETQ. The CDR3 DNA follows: TGCGCCAGCAGTTCATCCGAGGTGGACAGTTACAACTATGGCTACACCTTC. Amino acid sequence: CASSSSEVDSYNYGYTF. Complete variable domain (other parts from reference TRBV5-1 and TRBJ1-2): KAGVTQTPRYLIKTRGQQVTLSCSPISGHRSVSWYQQTPGQGLQFLFEYFSETQRNKGNFPGRFSGRQFSNSRSEMNVSTLELGDSALYLCASSSSEVDSYNYGYTFGSGTRLTVV.

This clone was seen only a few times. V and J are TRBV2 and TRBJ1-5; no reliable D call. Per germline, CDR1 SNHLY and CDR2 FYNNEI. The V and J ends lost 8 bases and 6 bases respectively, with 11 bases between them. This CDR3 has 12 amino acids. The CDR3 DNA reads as TGTGCCAGCGGAGGTCGCGGTCAGCCCCAGCATTTT. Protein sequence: CASGGRGQPQHF.

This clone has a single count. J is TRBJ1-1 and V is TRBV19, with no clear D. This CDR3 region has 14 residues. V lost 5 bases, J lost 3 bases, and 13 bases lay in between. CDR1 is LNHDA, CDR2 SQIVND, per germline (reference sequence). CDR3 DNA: TGTGCCAGTAGTGAGTATGGGGAGGACACTGAAGCTTTCTTT. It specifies CASSEYGEDTEAFF.

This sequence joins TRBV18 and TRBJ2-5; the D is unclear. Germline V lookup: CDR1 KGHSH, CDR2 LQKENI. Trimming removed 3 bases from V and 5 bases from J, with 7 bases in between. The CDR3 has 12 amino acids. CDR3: CASSPPGETQYF. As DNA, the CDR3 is TGTGCCAGCTCACCGCCTGGGGAGACCCAGTACTTC.

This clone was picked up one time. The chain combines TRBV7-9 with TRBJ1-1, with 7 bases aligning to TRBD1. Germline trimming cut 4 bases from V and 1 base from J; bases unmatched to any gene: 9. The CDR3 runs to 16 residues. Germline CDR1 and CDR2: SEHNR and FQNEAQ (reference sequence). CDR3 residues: CASSSRPAGGNTEAFF. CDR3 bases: TGTGCCAGCAGCTCCCGCCCGGCAGGGGGGAACACTGAAGCTTTCTTT.

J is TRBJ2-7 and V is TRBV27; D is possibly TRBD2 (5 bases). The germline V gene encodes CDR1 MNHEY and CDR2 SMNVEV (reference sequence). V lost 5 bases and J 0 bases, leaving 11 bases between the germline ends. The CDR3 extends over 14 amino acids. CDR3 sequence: CASSRLSSSYEQYF. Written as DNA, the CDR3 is TGTGCCAGCAGTCGACTATCATCCTCCTACGAGCAGTACTTC.

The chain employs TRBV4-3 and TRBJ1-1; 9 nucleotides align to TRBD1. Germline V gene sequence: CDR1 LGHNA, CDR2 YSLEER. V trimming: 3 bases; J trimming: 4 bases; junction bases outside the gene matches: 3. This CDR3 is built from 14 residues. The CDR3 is CASSHGTGTTEAFF. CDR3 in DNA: TGCGCCAGCAGCCATGGGACAGGGACCACTGAAGCTTTCTTT.

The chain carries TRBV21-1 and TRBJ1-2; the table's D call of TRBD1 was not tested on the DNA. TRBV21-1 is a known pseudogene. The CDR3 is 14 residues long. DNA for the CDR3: TGTGCCAGCAGCAAAGCGCGGACAGGGGACGGCTACACCTTC. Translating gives CASSKARTGDGYTF.

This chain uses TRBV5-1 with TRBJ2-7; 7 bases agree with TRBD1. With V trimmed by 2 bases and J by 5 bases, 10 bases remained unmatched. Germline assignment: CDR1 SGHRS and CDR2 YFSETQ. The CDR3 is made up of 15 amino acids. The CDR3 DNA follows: TGCGCCAGCAGCTTCAACCCAGGGGGAAAGGACGAGCAGTACTTC. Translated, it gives CASSFNPGGKDEQYF.